This TCR beta chain was profiled in a study of T cell responses to AZD1222 COVID-19 vaccine. Study findings and constraints: CD4 TCRs covered the whole spike, strongest at regions 160-218 and 743-854.

Germline CDR1 is MNHEY and CDR2 is SVGEGT. Trimming left V 0 bases short and J 2 bases short, with 14 bases between. This CDR3 has 16 amino acids. Generated by immunoSEQ multiplex PCR, the TCRdb table keeps only in-frame clones and is missing some. The sample has roughly 95,000 clones, about 90% seen once. In the case of this clone: What it binds is not known.

The TCR sequence derives from an adult who received the AZD1222 COVID-19 vaccine. The chain uses TRBV6-2 or TRBV6-3 and TRBJ2-7; D tentatively reads TRBD1 or TRBD2 (5 bases each). Sequencing was performed on peripheral blood, taken 28 days after the second AZD1222 dose. The CDR3: CASSYSPEGIAYEQYF. The CDR3 DNA reads TGTGCCAGCAGTTACTCCCCTGAGGGGATCGCCTACGAGCAGTACTTC.